Listed here are 13 T cell receptor beta chains from one sample, sequenced in a study of blood T cell repertoires in COVID-19 (dated by TCRdb to about 2020). Libraries came from the immunoSEQ multiplex PCR assay. TCRdb mirrors the immuneACCESS table, restricted to in-frame sequences. Some clones are absent from its copies; in checked studies, under half trace to an unresolved V gene, and the reason for the others is unknown. The sample data list about 230,000 clones, and 80% to 85% of these were observed just once. Clones ranked in the top ten supply approximately 4.4% of the sample. The sample taken for sequencing was peripheral blood. The receptors were gathered from a man between 50 and 59 years old with active or convalescent COVID-19.

CDR3 coding DNA: TGTGCCAGCAGCGTAGCAGGGGGCAGAAACACCATATATTTT. It encodes CASSVAGGRNTIYF. This sequence joins TRBV9 and TRBJ1-3, with 8 bases lining up with TRBD1. From germline, CDR1 is SGDLS and CDR2 YYNGEE. V shed 0 bases, J shed 5 bases, and the junction held 1 base outside the gene matches. This CDR3 has 14 amino acids.

V gene TRBV15 combines with J gene TRBJ1-4; no clear D gene. Trimming left V 4 bases short and J 7 bases short, with 16 bases between. CDR1 and CDR2 from the germline V gene are LNHNV and YYDKDF (reference sequence). The CDR3 totals 15 residues. The CDR3 nucleotides are TGTGCCACCAGCACTGTGCCTGCCCGGGGTGAAAAACTGTTTTTT. This encodes CATSTVPARGEKLFF.

The V call is TRBV7-9, the J call TRBJ1-2; TRBD1 aligns across 7 bases. Unmatched junction bases numbered 3, after V lost 1 base and J lost 7 bases. Germline CDR1 is SEHNR and CDR2 is FQNEAQ (reference sequence). The length of the CDR3 is 13 residues. CDR3 region: CASSLEGGGGYTF. CDR3 in DNA: TGTGCCAGCAGCTTAGAAGGGGGCGGTGGCTACACCTTC.

V is TRBV5-5 and J is TRBJ2-7; perhaps TRBD1 as D (6 bases). There are 12 residues in the CDR3. V lost 2 bases to trimming and J lost 4 bases, with 7 bases between them. The germline CDR1 and CDR2 sequences are SGHKS and YYEKEE (reference sequence). The CDR3 nucleotides read TGTGCCAGCAGCTTACAGGGTTACGAGCAGTACTTC. Translated: CASSLQGYEQYF.

The chain links TRBV30 to TRBJ1-1; 8 positions agree with TRBD1. The CDR3 is made up of 16 amino acids. Looked up from germline, CDR1 is GTSNPN and CDR2 is SVGIG (reference sequence). V lost 0 bases and J lost 4; bases outside the gene matches: 10. CDR3 sequence: CAWSVLGDTGGTEAFF. In DNA, the CDR3 is TGTGCCTGGAGTGTACTTGGGGATACAGGGGGCACTGAAGCTTTCTTT. Complete variable domain (other parts from reference TRBV30 and TRBJ1-1): SQTIHQWPATLVQPVGSPLSLECTVEGTSNPNLYWYRQAAGRGLQLLFYSVGIGQISSEVPQNLSASRPQDRQFILSSKKLLLSDSGFYLCAWSVLGDTGGTEAFFGQGTRLTVV.

The chain recombines TRBV15 with TRBJ2-3; D not resolved. This CDR3 spans 17 amino acids. V was clipped by 5 bases and J by 0 bases, with 18 bases between them. Germline CDR1 and CDR2: LNHNV and YYDKDF (reference sequence). The DNA for the CDR3 is TGTGCCACCAGCGGCTTCTCGCGGTTCCCTAGCACAGATACGCAGTATTTT. The encoded protein is CATSGFSRFPSTDTQYF.

CDR3 nucleotides: TGTGCCAGCTCCCCGACAGGGAATAATTCACCCCTCCACTTT. This translates into CASSPTGNNSPLHF. This chain uses TRBV18 with TRBJ1-6; 7 bases line up with TRBD1. Germline-derived CDR1 and CDR2 are KGHSH and LQKENI. V gave up 6 bases and J gave up 5 bases; unmatched junction bases: 4. The CDR3 loop spans 14 amino acids.

This clone has a handful of counts. The chain couples TRBV6-6 to TRBJ1-5, with D tentatively TRBD1 (5 bases). The CDR3 sequence is 15 residues long. Germline CDR1 MNHNY, CDR2 SVGAGI (reference sequence). V shed 4 bases and J shed 2 bases, with 12 bases lying between them. The CDR3 reads CASSSGGSGNQPQHF. DNA of the CDR3: TGTGCCAGCAGTTCCGGGGGGTCTGGCAATCAGCCCCAGCATTTT.

The rearrangement joins TRBV30 to TRBJ1-6; D is undetermined. Deletions cut 6 bases from V and 7 bases from J, with 13 bases between. Germline CDR1 GTSNPN, CDR2 SVGIG (reference sequence). CDR3 length equals 13 residues. The CDR3 protein is CACLVSVNSPLHF. The DNA of the CDR3 is TGTGCCTGTTTAGTCTCGGTCAATTCACCCCTCCACTTT.

The chain joins TRBV30 to TRBJ1-1; D is perhaps TRBD1 (5 bases). V was trimmed by 1 base and J by 0 bases, leaving 18 bases between them. The CDR3 consists of 17 residues. Germline V CDR1 and CDR2: GTSNPN, SVGIG (reference sequence). CDR3 loop: CAWSGIGATAVNTEAFF. The CDR3 nucleotides read TGTGCCTGGAGTGGGATAGGGGCGACCGCCGTGAACACTGAAGCTTTCTTT.

This sequence joins TRBV30 and TRBJ2-5; D uncertain. Trimming cost V 3 bases and J 5 bases, with 13 bases left between them. The V gene's germline CDR1 is GTSNPN and CDR2 SVGIG (reference sequence). The CDR3 totals 13 residues. In DNA, the CDR3 is TGTGCCTGGAGACCCAAAGGCGGTGAGACCCAGTACTTC. It yields the protein CAWRPKGGETQYF.

The chain employs TRBV11-2 and TRBJ2-1; TRBD2 matches at 14 bases. The CDR3 is 15 residues long. The V gene's germline CDR1 is SGHAT and CDR2 FQNNGV. J gave up 7 bases and V 4 bases, and 3 bases lay outside the gene matches. The chain's CDR3 is CASSWGTSGGNEQFF. CDR3 DNA sequence: TGTGCCAGCAGCTGGGGGACTAGCGGGGGAAATGAGCAGTTCTTC. Filled out from reference TRBV11-2 and TRBJ2-1, the complete variable domain reads EAGVAQSPRYKIIEKRQSVAFWCNPISGHATLYWYQQILGQGPKLLIQFQNNGVVDDSQLPKDRFSAERLKGVDSTLKIQPAKLEDSAVYLCASSWGTSGGNEQFFGPGTRLTVL.

The chain carries TRBV19 and TRBJ1-5; 8 bases line up with TRBD1. Germline trimming cut 7 bases from V and 3 bases from J; bases unmatched to any gene: 8. Germline-derived CDR1 and CDR2 are LNHDA and SQIVND (reference sequence). CDR3 length: 15 residues. The CDR3 bases are TGTGCCAGTACAAAGGACAGGGCGATCAATCAGCCCCAGCATTTT. Translation gives CASTKDRAINQPQHF.